Ten or more counts support the clone carrying this T cell receptor beta chain. As yet, its antigen is unknown. This CDR3 region has 15 residues. V shed 0 bases, J shed 2 bases, and the junction held 2 bases outside the gene matches. The germline V gene has CDR1 SGHRS and CDR2 YFSETQ. This entry belongs to a study of T-cell memory formation after mild COVID-19. Study information: The two donors had largely donor-specific TCR clusters.

Study-level results: A second wave of clones peaked on day 37, and their SARS-CoV-2 specificity went unconfirmed.

5'RACE primed at constant segments yielded TCR alpha and TCR beta cDNA libraries bearing sample barcodes and UMIs. Via MiXCR, TCRdb re-called the 5' RACE reads, giving one row per CDR3 protein. Of 100,000 to 150,000 distinct CDR3 sequences in the sample, roughly 6% were seen once. This sequence was found in an adult woman who had mild COVID-19 (a few samples of this study predate the infection). Cell type and time point are not known. The genes are TRBV5-1 and TRBJ2-7; 10 bases match TRBD1. What was sequenced was PBMCs or a T cell subset sorted from them (not recorded which). The DNA of the CDR3 is TGCGCCAGCAGCTTGGGGGGACAGGGGCCCTACGAGCAGTACTTC. Translation: CASSLGGQGPYEQYF.